What follows are 18 T cell receptor beta chains derived from one specimen sequenced in a study of a mutant IDH1 vaccine in newly diagnosed glioma. Measured with immunoSEQ multiplex PCR; TCRdb has only the in-frame clones, and not every one. The sample consists of some 49,000 clones, over 75% of them appearing once. As for time point: week 47, end of study. Doses comprised 300 ug of mutant IDH1 20-mer peptide each, plus topical imiquimod. These receptors' antigens are unknown. Sequencing used PBMCs, obtained from a glioma patient whose treatment included an IDH1 peptide vaccine. The receptor source for this set is a woman in her thirties or forties with glioma. Some clones in this sample may be carry-over from other donors' samples.

V is TRBV10-3 and J is TRBJ2-2; D tentatively reads TRBD1 or TRBD2 (5 bases each). The CDR3 contains 15 residues. Germline CDR1 ENHRY, CDR2 SYGVKD. V was shortened by 3 bases and J by 7 bases, with 15 bases between the two germline ends. DNA for the CDR3: TGTGCCATCAGTGAAGGGACCAGTTCCGGCGGGGAGCTGTTTTTT. This translates into CAISEGTSSGGELFF.

The V call is TRBV2, the J call TRBJ1-5; the D gene is possibly TRBD1 (6 bases). This CDR3 comprises 12 residues. Germline V gives CDR1 SNHLY, CDR2 FYNNEI. V was trimmed by 8 bases and J by 9 bases, leaving 14 bases between them. This CDR3 is CASGTSLPPQHF. In DNA, the CDR3 is TGTGCCAGCGGGACATCCCTTCCGCCCCAGCATTTT.

This clone was detected only a few times. The CDR3 spells CASRRTARTKAFF. The CDR3 nucleotides read TGCGCCAGCAGGAGGACAGCCCGCACCAAGGCTTTCTTT. This chain joins TRBV10-1 and TRBJ1-1, with D maybe TRBD1 (6 bases). There are 13 residues in the CDR3. Trimming removed 6 bases at V and 11 bases at J, with 19 bases between. Germline-derived CDR1 and CDR2 are WNHNN and SYGVQD (reference sequence).

This sequence joins TRBV10-1 and TRBJ2-2; D unclear. This CDR3 is 11 amino acids long. Trimming pared 3 bases from V and 8 bases from J, leaving 4 bases between. Germline-derived CDR1 and CDR2 are WNHNN and SYGVQD (reference sequence). CDR3 bases: TGCGCCAGCAGTGAATATGGGGAGCTGTTTTTT. Translating gives CASSEYGELFF.

This sequence joins TRBV15 and TRBJ1-1, with 7 bases fitting TRBD1. J gave up 4 bases and V 0 bases, and 5 bases lay outside the gene matches. Per germline, CDR1 LNHNV and CDR2 YYDKDF (reference sequence). CDR3 length: 15 residues. The CDR3 spells CATSRDTGASTEAFF. In DNA, the CDR3 is TGTGCCACCAGCAGAGATACAGGGGCAAGCACTGAAGCTTTCTTT.

V usage is TRBV7-2 and J usage is TRBJ2-5; D is uncertain. The length of the CDR3 is 16 residues. CDR1 is SGHTA and CDR2 is FQGNSA in the germline V gene. The ends were cut back, 1 base at V and 5 bases at J, with 17 bases in the middle. CDR3 coding DNA: TGTGCCAGCAGCTTAGATATTGTAGTAGTGGTGGAGACCCAGTACTTC. It yields the protein CASSLDIVVVVETQYF.

The chain joins TRBV19 to TRBJ1-2; D not certain. This CDR3 has 16 residues. Germline-derived CDR1 and CDR2 are LNHDA and SQIVND (reference sequence). Deletions cut 2 bases from V and 1 base from J, with 14 bases between. The CDR3 loop reads CASSIRARAVNYGYTF. As DNA, the CDR3 is TGTGCCAGTAGTATAAGAGCACGGGCAGTTAACTATGGCTACACCTTC. Full variable domain (rest looked up from reference TRBV19 and TRBJ1-2): DGGITQSPKYLFRKEGQNVTLSCEQNLNHDAMYWYRQDPGQGLRLIYYSQIVNDFQKGDIAEGYSVSREKKESFPLTVTSAQKNPTAFYLCASSIRARAVNYGYTFGSGTRLTVV.

This clone was recorded once. The J gene is TRBJ1-4, the V gene TRBV4-3; no firm D call. With 1 base removed from V and 6 bases from J, the gap between germline ends came to 18 bases. This CDR3 spans 17 amino acids. From germline, CDR1 is LGHNA and CDR2 YSLEER. CDR3 sequence: CASSQVSRAEVHEKLFF. The CDR3 coding sequence is TGCGCCAGCAGCCAAGTCAGTCGGGCAGAAGTTCATGAAAAACTGTTTTTT.

The chain combines TRBV13 with TRBJ2-3, with TRBD1 identical over 7 bases. The length of the CDR3 is 18 residues. The V segment lost 1 base and the J segment 2 bases; nucleotides outside the gene matches: 12. Germline V lookup: CDR1 PRHDT, CDR2 FYEKMQ (reference sequence). The CDR3, as DNA: TGTGCCAGCAGCTTAGTGGTGGGGCGGACAGGAGACACAGATACGCAGTATTTT. Encoded protein: CASSLVVGRTGDTDTQYF.

The rearrangement joins TRBV27 to TRBJ1-2; tentative D call: TRBD1 (5 bases). Looked up from germline, CDR1 is MNHEY and CDR2 is SMNVEV (reference sequence). With 5 bases removed from V and 8 bases from J, the gap between germline ends came to 12 bases. The CDR3 has 12 amino acids. The CDR3 sequence is CASSPLGGGYTF. CDR3 DNA sequence: TGTGCCAGCAGTCCCCTGGGGGGGGGCTACACCTTC.

J is TRBJ1-6 and V is TRBV9; D gene ambiguous. The CDR3 consists of 14 residues. Looked up from germline, CDR1 is SGDLS and CDR2 is YYNGEE. Between the trimmed V and J ends, which lost 4 bases and 6 bases, there was a span of 11 bases. The CDR3: CASSSQSGNSPLHF. In DNA, the CDR3 is TGTGCCAGCAGCTCACAGAGCGGTAATTCACCCCTCCACTTT.

The rearrangement links TRBV19 to TRBJ1-5, with D unclear. Germline V gene sequence: CDR1 LNHDA, CDR2 SQIVND (reference sequence). Between the trimmed V and J ends, which lost 2 bases and 0 bases, there was a span of 20 bases. The CDR3 has 19 residues. The CDR3 here is CASSIWRLPESNSNQPQHF. CDR3 nucleotide sequence: TGTGCCAGTAGTATATGGCGTTTGCCCGAGTCCAATAGCAATCAGCCCCAGCATTTT.

This chain uses TRBV19 with TRBJ1-2; 7 nucleotides align to TRBD1. CDR1 LNHDA and CDR2 SQIVND come from the germline V gene (reference sequence). Unmatched junction bases numbered 22, after V lost 10 bases and J lost 8 bases. CDR3 length: 16 residues. CDR3 in amino acids: CATSIGGGRASVGYTF. The CDR3, as DNA: TGTGCCACTTCGATCGGAGGGGGCAGGGCGAGTGTCGGCTACACCTTC.

The J gene is TRBJ2-1, the V gene TRBV5-1, with D possibly matching TRBD2 (5 bases). In germline, CDR1 is SGHRS, CDR2 YFSETQ. This CDR3 comprises 14 residues. Trimming took 5 bases from V and 7 from J, leaving 16 bases between them. The CDR3 DNA reads TGCGCCAGCAGGTCAGAGGGCCTGAGTAATGAGCAGTTCTTC. Its protein product is CASRSEGLSNEQFF.

The chain couples TRBV6-6 to TRBJ2-7, with D possibly TRBD2 on 5 matching bases. Germline V gives CDR1 MNHNY, CDR2 SVGAGI (reference sequence). V lost 5 bases, J lost 2 bases, and 16 bases lay in between. This CDR3 region has 15 residues. CDR3 sequence: CASSLVEGMAYEQYF. In DNA, the CDR3 is TGTGCCAGCAGTCTCGTCGAGGGAATGGCCTACGAGCAGTACTTC.

The J gene is TRBJ1-6, the V gene TRBV14, with a tentative D call TRBD1 (6 bases). V was pared by 3 bases and J by 4 bases, with 10 bases between. The CDR3 runs 15 residues. Germline lookup yields CDR1 SGHDN and CDR2 FVKESK. The CDR3 region has the DNA TGTGCCAGCAGCCAGATTACAGGGTATAATTCACCCCTCCACTTT. Residues: CASSQITGYNSPLHF.

V gene TRBV15 combines with J gene TRBJ1-2, with a tentative D call TRBD1 (5 bases). V shed 3 bases and J shed 0 bases, with 8 bases lying between them. The CDR3 totals 14 residues. Looked up from germline, CDR1 is LNHNV and CDR2 is YYDKDF (reference sequence). CDR3 DNA: TGTGCCACCAGCAGTATAGGGGCTAACTATGGCTACACCTTC. This encodes CATSSIGANYGYTF. Using reference TRBV15 and TRBJ1-2 for the parts outside the CDR3, the full variable domain is DAMVIQNPRYQVTQFGKPVTLSCSQTLNHNVMYWYQQKSSQAPKLLFHYYDKDFNNEADTPDNFQSRRPNTSFCFLDIRSPGLGDTAMYLCATSSIGANYGYTFGSGTRLTVV.

V gene TRBV5-6 combines with J gene TRBJ2-1; 8 bases match TRBD2. CDR3 length equals 15 residues. CDR1 and CDR2 (germline): SGHDT, YYEEEE. The J segment lost 11 bases and the V segment lost 4 bases, leaving 14 bases of the junction unmatched. The DNA for the CDR3 is TGTGCCAGCAGCAGCCCGCCGGGACTAGTTTCGAAGCAGTTCTTC. It translates to CASSSPPGLVSKQFF.